This TCR beta chain derives from a study of response to subunit inactivated influenza vaccine. One entry per CDR3 protein, called by TCRdb with MiXCR from the RT-PCR reads. The sample lists just under 550,000 distinct CDR3 sequences; 20% to 25% were seen once. This sample was shared with a second study, whose subject was T cells expressing NK-cell markers. That paper adds: Synthesis of TCR beta cDNA relied on 5'RACE template switching carrying UMIs. A range of roughly 1.0-8% of CD8+ T cells consisted of dominant NKG2C+ clonotypes in 5 to 7 donors.

This sequence originates from a man in his forties or fifties who received an inactivated influenza vaccine. Source: CD4+ T cells sorted from PBMCs, taken about 13 days after vaccination.

CDR3 sequence reads: CASSLGTRGPYEQYF. As DNA, the CDR3 is TGTGCCAGCAGTTTAGGGACTAGGGGACCCTACGAGCAGTACTTC. The chain carries TRBV27 and TRBJ2-7; 8 bases map to TRBD2. Trimming at V came to 2 bases and at J to 2 bases, leaving 5 bases not matched to a gene. The germline V gene encodes CDR1 MNHEY and CDR2 SMNVEV (reference sequence). The CDR3 runs to 15 residues.